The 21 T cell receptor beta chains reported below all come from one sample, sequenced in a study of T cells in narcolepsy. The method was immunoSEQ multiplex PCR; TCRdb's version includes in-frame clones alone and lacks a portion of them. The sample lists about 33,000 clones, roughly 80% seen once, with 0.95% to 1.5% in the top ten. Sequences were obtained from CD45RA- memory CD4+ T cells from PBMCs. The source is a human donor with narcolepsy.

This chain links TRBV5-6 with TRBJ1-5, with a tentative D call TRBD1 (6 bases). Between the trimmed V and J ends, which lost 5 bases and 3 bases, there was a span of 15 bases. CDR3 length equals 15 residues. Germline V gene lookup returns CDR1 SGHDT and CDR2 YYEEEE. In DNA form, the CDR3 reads TGTGCCAGCAGAATACAGGGAATCCCCAATCAGCCCCAGCATTTT. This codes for CASRIQGIPNQPQHF.

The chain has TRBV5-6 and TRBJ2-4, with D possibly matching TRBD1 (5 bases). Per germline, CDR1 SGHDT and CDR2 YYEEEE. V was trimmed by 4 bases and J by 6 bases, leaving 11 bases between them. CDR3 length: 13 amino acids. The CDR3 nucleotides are TGTGCCAGCAGCACCCAGGGTCGAAACATTCAGTACTTC. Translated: CASSTQGRNIQYF.

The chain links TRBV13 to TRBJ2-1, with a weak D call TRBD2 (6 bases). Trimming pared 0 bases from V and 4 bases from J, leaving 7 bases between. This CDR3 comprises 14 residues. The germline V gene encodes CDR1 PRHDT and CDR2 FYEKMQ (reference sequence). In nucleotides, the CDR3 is TGTGCCAGCAGCTTAGGCCGGGAGTACAATGAGCAGTTCTTC. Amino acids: CASSLGREYNEQFF.

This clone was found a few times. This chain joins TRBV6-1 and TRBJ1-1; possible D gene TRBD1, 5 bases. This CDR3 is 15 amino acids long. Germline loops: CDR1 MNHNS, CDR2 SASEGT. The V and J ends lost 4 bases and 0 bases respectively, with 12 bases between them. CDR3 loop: CASSAPGKVNTEAFF. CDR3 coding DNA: TGTGCCAGCAGTGCCCCAGGGAAGGTGAACACTGAAGCTTTCTTT.

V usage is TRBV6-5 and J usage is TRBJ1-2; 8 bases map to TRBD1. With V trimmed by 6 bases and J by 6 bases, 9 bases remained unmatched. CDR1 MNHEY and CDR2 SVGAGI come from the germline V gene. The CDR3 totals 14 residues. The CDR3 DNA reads TGTGCCAGCAGAACTTACGACAGGGGCGATGGCTACACCTTC. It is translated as CASRTYDRGDGYTF.

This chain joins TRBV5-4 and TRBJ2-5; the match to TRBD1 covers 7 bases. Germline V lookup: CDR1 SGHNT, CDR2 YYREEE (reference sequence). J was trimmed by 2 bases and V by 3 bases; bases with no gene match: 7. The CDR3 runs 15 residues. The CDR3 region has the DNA TGTGCCAGCAGCTGGGACAGAAGATCACAAGAGACCCAGTACTTC. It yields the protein CASSWDRRSQETQYF.

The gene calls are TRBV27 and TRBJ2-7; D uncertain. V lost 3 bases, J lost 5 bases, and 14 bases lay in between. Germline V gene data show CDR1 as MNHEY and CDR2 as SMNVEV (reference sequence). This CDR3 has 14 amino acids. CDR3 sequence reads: CASSFRPGGNEQYF. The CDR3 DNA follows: TGTGCCAGCAGTTTCCGTCCGGGTGGCAACGAGCAGTACTTC.

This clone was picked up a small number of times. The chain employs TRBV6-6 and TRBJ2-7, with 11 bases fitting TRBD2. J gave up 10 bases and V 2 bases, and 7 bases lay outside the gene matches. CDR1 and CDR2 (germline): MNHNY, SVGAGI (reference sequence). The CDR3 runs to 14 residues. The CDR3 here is CASSYGSSGGHQYV. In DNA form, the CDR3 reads TGTGCCAGCAGTTACGGGTCTAGCGGGGGGCACCAGTACGTC.

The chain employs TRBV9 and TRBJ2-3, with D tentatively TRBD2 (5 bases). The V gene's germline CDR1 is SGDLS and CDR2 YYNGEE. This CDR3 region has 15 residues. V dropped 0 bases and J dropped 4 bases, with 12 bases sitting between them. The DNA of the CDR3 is TGTGCCAGCAGCGTAGGCCTAGCTAAGGCAGATACGCAGTATTTT. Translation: CASSVGLAKADTQYF.

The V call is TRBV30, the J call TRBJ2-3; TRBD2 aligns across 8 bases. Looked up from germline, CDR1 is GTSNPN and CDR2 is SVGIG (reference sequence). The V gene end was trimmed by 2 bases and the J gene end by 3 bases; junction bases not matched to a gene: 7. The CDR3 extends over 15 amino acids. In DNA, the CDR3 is TGTGCCTGGAGTCTACTAGCGGCAGGGACAGATACGCAGTATTTT. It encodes CAWSLLAAGTDTQYF.

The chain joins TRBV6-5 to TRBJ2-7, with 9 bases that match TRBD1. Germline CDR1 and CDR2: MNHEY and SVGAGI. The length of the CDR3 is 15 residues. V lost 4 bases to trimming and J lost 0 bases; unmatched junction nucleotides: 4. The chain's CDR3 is CASSSTGGSSYEQYF. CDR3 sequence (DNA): TGTGCCAGCAGTTCGACAGGGGGGAGCTCCTACGAGCAGTACTTC.

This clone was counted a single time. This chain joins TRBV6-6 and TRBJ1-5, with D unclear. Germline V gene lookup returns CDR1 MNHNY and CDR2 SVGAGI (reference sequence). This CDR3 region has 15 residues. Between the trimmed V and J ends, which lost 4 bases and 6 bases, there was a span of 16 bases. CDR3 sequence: CASSFEHGSSQPQHF. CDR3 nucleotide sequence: TGTGCCAGCAGTTTCGAACACGGTAGTAGTCAGCCCCAGCATTTT.

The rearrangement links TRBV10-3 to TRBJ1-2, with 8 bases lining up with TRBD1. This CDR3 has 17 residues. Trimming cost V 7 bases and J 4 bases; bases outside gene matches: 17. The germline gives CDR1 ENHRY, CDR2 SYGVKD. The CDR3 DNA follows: TGTGCCATCACCGACCCGGACAGGGCGCGCCCCTCCTATGGCTACACCTTC. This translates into CAITDPDRARPSYGYTF.

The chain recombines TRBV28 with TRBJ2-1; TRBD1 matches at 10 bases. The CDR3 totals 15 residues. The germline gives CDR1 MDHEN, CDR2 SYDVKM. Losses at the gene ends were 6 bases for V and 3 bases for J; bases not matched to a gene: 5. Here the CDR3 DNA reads TGTGCCAGCAGGCTCGGGACAGGGGACTACAATGAGCAGTTCTTC. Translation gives CASRLGTGDYNEQFF.

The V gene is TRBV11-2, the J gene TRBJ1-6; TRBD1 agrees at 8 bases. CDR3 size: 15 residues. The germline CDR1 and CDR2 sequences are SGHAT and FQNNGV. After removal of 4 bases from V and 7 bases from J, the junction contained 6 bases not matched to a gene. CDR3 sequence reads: CASSSRTGSNSPLHF. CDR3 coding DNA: TGTGCCAGCAGCTCTCGGACAGGGTCGAATTCACCCCTCCACTTT. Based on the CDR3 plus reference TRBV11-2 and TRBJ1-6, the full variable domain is EAGVAQSPRYKIIEKRQSVAFWCNPISGHATLYWYQQILGQGPKLLIQFQNNGVVDDSQLPKDRFSAERLKGVDSTLKIQPAKLEDSAVYLCASSSRTGSNSPLHFGNGTRLTVT.

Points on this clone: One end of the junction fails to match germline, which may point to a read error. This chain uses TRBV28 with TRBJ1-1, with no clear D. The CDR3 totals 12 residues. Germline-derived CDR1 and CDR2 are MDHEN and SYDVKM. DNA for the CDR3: TGTGCCAGCCGCTCGGGTTCAACTCGGGGTATCTTT. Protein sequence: CASRSGSTRGIF.

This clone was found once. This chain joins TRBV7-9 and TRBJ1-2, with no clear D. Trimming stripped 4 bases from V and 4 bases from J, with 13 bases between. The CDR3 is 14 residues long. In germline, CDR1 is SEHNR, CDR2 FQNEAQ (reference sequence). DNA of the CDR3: TGTGCCAGCAGCTCCGAGACGAAACTCTATGGCTACACCTTC. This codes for CASSSETKLYGYTF. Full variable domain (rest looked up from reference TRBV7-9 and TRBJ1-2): DTGVSQNPRHKITKRGQNVTFRCDPISEHNRLYWYRQTLGQGPEFLTYFQNEAQLEKSRLLSDRFSAERPKGSFSTLEIQRTEQGDSAMYLCASSSETKLYGYTFGSGTRLTVV.

The CDR3 bases are TGTGCCAGCATTCCCCGACCGCCCCCAAACACCGGGGAGCTGTTTTTT. Protein product: CASIPRPPPNTGELFF. V and J are TRBV2 and TRBJ2-2, with D unresolved. Trimming pared 7 bases from V and 2 bases from J, leaving 17 bases between. The CDR3 is made up of 16 amino acids. From germline, CDR1 is SNHLY and CDR2 FYNNEI.

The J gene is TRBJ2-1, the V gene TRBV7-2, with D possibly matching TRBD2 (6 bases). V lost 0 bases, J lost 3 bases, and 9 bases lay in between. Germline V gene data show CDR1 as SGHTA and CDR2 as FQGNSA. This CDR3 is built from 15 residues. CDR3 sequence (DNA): TGTGCCAGCAGCTTAGCCAGCGGGCTCTACAATGAGCAGTTCTTC. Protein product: CASSLASGLYNEQFF.

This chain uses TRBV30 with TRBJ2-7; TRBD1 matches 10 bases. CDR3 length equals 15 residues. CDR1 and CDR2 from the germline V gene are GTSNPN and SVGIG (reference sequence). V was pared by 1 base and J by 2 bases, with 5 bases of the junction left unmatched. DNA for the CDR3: TGTGCCTGGAGTGCAGGGACAGGGGCCGCCTACGAGCAGTACTTC. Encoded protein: CAWSAGTGAAYEQYF.

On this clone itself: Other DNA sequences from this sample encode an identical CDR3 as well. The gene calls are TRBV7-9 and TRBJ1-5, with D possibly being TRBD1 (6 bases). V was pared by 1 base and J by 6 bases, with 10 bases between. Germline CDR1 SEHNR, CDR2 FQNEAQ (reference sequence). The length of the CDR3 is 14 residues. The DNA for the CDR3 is TGTGCCAGCAGCTTAGGGGGGGGCGGTCAGCCCCAGCATTTT. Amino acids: CASSLGGGGQPQHF. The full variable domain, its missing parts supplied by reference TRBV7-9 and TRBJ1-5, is DTGVSQNPRHKITKRGQNVTFRCDPISEHNRLYWYRQTLGQGPEFLTYFQNEAQLEKSRLLSDRFSAERPKGSFSTLEIQRTEQGDSAMYLCASSLGGGGQPQHFGDGTRLSIL.